This T cell receptor (beta chain) was observed in a study of T cell responses to AZD1222 COVID-19 vaccine. Study results and limitations: Receipt of two AZD1222 doses was followed by a rise in Spike-specific TCR breadth and depth. Mapped onto spike, vaccine-associated CD4 TCRs spanned it and were dominant at 160-218 and 743-854. Every sample of the repertoires postdated the peak T cell response. Donors, mostly white British, included more females; clonal diversity was possibly underestimated.

About this clone itself: Antigen: not known.

V was clipped by 3 bases and J by 14 bases, with 14 bases between them. The CDR3 sequence is 13 residues long. From germline, CDR1 is MDHEN and CDR2 SYDVKM. TCRdb's table, derived via immunoSEQ multiplex PCR, lists solely in-frame clones and lacks some. The sample consists of some 200,000 clones, approximately 94% of them appearing once. This receptor was taken from an adult who received the MenACWY meningococcal vaccine as a control. The sample here was peripheral blood, taken 28 days after the second dose of the MenACWY control vaccine. This chain uses TRBV28 with TRBJ1-6; D possibly corresponds to TRBD1 (6 bases). CDR3 protein: CASSLGTKDALHF. The DNA of the CDR3 is TGTGCCAGCAGTTTGGGGACAAAGGACGCCCTCCACTTT.